This passage covers 27 T cell receptor beta chains from one sample sequenced in a study of cytomegalovirus exposure and HLA in healthy donors (dated 2017 in TCRdb). Libraries came from the immunoSEQ multiplex PCR assay. For the multiplex PCR, a mixture combining 60 forward primers for TCR Vbeta segments and 13 reverse primers for TCR Jbeta segments was used. This is the immuneACCESS table as TCRdb keeps it, with only in-frame sequences that have V and J called. A part of the clones is gone; compared with another copy, unresolved V genes explain less than half, and the rest is unexplained. For this sample the table gives fewer than 180,000 clones, of which 55% to 75% were detected only once. The leading ten clones occupy 5.5% to 9% of the sample. Sequences were obtained from PBMCs. All receptors come from a woman aged 55-69 years in good health and CMV-seropositive.

This clone was observed a few times. The chain recombines TRBV7-9 with TRBJ2-3; D possibly corresponds to TRBD2 (6 bases). Trimming shortened V by 5 bases and J by 3 bases, and 12 bases separated the two germline ends. CDR3 size: 14 residues. Germline CDR1 reads SEHNR; CDR2 reads FQNEAQ (reference sequence). CDR3 nucleotide sequence: TGTGCCAGCAGCCTAACGGGGAGGACAGATACGCAGTATTTT. The encoded protein is CASSLTGRTDTQYF.

The chain combines TRBV7-2 with TRBJ2-3; 8 nucleotides match TRBD1. V gave up 1 base and J gave up 2 bases; unmatched junction bases: 2. The CDR3 spans 15 residues. CDR1 and CDR2 (germline): SGHTA, FQGNSA. The CDR3 region is CASSLGGQVTDTQYF. CDR3 coding DNA: TGTGCCAGCAGCTTAGGGGGACAGGTCACAGATACGCAGTATTTT.

The V gene is TRBV6-6, the J gene TRBJ2-5; maybe TRBD1 (5 bases). The CDR3 covers 14 residues. Germline values: CDR1 MNHNY, CDR2 SVGAGI (reference sequence). V gave up 5 bases and J gave up 7 bases, with 17 bases separating them. The CDR3, as DNA: TGTGCCAGCAGTCAGGACAAGGCCCTCTTGACCCAGTACTTC. This translates into CASSQDKALLTQYF.

This clone was counted a few times. The chain has TRBV2 and TRBJ2-5, with a tentative D call TRBD1 (5 bases). V lost 4 bases, J lost 4 bases, and 10 bases lay in between. The CDR3 totals 13 residues. Germline V gene data show CDR1 as SNHLY and CDR2 as FYNNEI. Written as DNA, the CDR3 is TGTGCCAGCAGTGTTGAACAGGCAGAGACCCAGTACTTC. As protein: CASSVEQAETQYF.

The chain recombines TRBV30 with TRBJ2-1; D call uncertain. The CDR3 spans 11 residues. Trimming took 1 base from V and 9 from J, leaving 7 bases between them. CDR1 GTSNPN and CDR2 SVGIG come from the germline V gene (reference sequence). The CDR3 spells CAWSAGSEQFF. The CDR3 DNA follows: TGTGCCTGGAGTGCAGGTAGTGAGCAGTTCTTC.

This chain connects TRBV11-2 to TRBJ2-5; 9 positions agree with TRBD1. Germline-derived CDR1 and CDR2 are SGHAT and FQNNGV. The V gene end was trimmed by 5 bases and the J gene end by 3 bases; junction bases not matched to a gene: 4. The CDR3 sequence is 14 residues long. CDR3 sequence reads: CASSHTGGEETQYF. In DNA form, the CDR3 reads TGTGCCAGCAGCCATACAGGGGGCGAAGAGACCCAGTACTTC.

CDR3: CASSVAGGLQDTQYF. As DNA, the CDR3 is TGTGCCAGCAGCGTAGCGGGAGGGCTTCAAGATACGCAGTATTTT. The rearrangement links TRBV9 to TRBJ2-3; 8 bases are shared with TRBD2. The CDR3 spans 15 residues. Germline assignment: CDR1 SGDLS and CDR2 YYNGEE. V gave up 0 bases and J gave up 5 bases; unmatched junction bases: 5.

This clone was observed once. The CDR3 coding sequence is TGTGCCATCAGTCGGACAGCAATGAACACTGAAGCTTTCTTT. It yields the protein CAISRTAMNTEAFF. The rearrangement uses TRBV10-3 and TRBJ1-1; possible D gene TRBD1, 6 bases. Per germline, CDR1 ENHRY and CDR2 SYGVKD. Trimming left V 5 bases short and J 0 bases short, with 10 bases between. The CDR3 covers 14 residues.

The chain couples TRBV29-1 to TRBJ2-7; D gene ambiguous. The germline V gene encodes CDR1 SQVTM and CDR2 ANQGSEA. The CDR3 spans 13 residues. V shed 0 bases and J shed 0 bases, with 6 bases lying between them. In nucleotides, the CDR3 is TGCAGCGTTGAAGATCAGTACTCCTACGAGCAGTACTTC. It yields the protein CSVEDQYSYEQYF.

This clone was seen more than once but under ten times. The chain couples TRBV7-3 to TRBJ2-3; D perhaps matches TRBD2 (7 bases). V was pared by 2 bases and J by 5 bases, with 20 bases between. The germline CDR1 and CDR2 sequences are SGHTA and FQGTGA. There are 17 residues in the CDR3. CDR3 region: CASSLGPEWEGEDTQYF. For the CDR3, the DNA is TGTGCCAGCAGCTTAGGCCCTGAGTGGGAGGGGGAAGATACGCAGTATTTT.

The rearrangement joins TRBV9 to TRBJ1-2, with D maybe TRBD1 (5 bases). The V gene lost 4 bases and the J gene lost 0 bases, with 13 bases spanning the gap. CDR1 SGDLS and CDR2 YYNGEE come from the germline V gene. This CDR3 has 15 residues. The CDR3, as DNA: TGTGCCAGCAGCTCCCGGGGGGGAGCTAACTATGGCTACACCTTC. Its translation is CASSSRGGANYGYTF.

The chain links TRBV5-6 to TRBJ2-1; 13 bases agree with TRBD2. The CDR3 consists of 18 residues. V lost 3 bases to trimming and J lost 6 bases; unmatched junction nucleotides: 12. Germline CDR1 SGHDT, CDR2 YYEEEE. This CDR3 is CASSSVPGLAGRGNEQFF. DNA for the CDR3: TGTGCCAGCAGCTCCGTACCGGGACTAGCGGGAAGGGGCAATGAGCAGTTCTTC.

The CDR3 sequence: CASSVVGGPYNEQFF. CDR3 DNA: TGTGCCAGCAGCGTAGTGGGAGGGCCCTACAATGAGCAGTTCTTC. The rearrangement uses TRBV7-2 and TRBJ2-1; 7 bases fit TRBD2. Germline loops: CDR1 SGHTA, CDR2 FQGNSA. The CDR3 extends over 15 amino acids. J gave up 2 bases and V 5 bases, and 6 bases lay outside the gene matches.

The rearrangement links TRBV5-5 to TRBJ2-1, with D possibly being TRBD1 (5 bases). This CDR3 has 11 amino acids. In germline, CDR1 is SGHKS, CDR2 YYEKEE (reference sequence). V was trimmed by 0 bases and J by 13 bases, leaving 8 bases between them. The CDR3, as DNA: TGTGCCAGCAGCTTGGAGGGGCCACAGTTCTTC. Its translation: CASSLEGPQFF. Full variable domain (remainder filled in from reference TRBV5-5 and TRBJ2-1): DAGVTQSPTHLIKTRGQQVTLRCSPISGHKSVSWYQQVLGQGPQFIFQYYEKEERGRGNFPDRFSARQFPNYSSELNVNALLLGDSALYLCASSLEGPQFFGPGTRLTVL.

V gene TRBV7-9 combines with J gene TRBJ2-3; the match to TRBD2 covers 9 bases. The V gene's germline CDR1 is SEHNR and CDR2 FQNEAQ (reference sequence). With V trimmed by 6 bases and J by 3 bases, 7 bases remained unmatched. The CDR3 is made up of 15 amino acids. This CDR3 is CASRMSGGRTDTQYF. The CDR3 nucleotides read TGTGCCAGCAGAATGAGCGGGGGGCGGACAGATACGCAGTATTTT.

The chain recombines TRBV28 with TRBJ2-4; possibly TRBD2 for D (6 bases). Looked up from germline, CDR1 is MDHEN and CDR2 is SYDVKM. Trimming pared 7 bases from V and 6 bases from J, leaving 10 bases between. The CDR3 contains 12 residues. The CDR3: CASTMGGNIQYF. As DNA, the CDR3 is TGTGCCAGCACCATGGGGGGAAACATTCAGTACTTC.

The V and J genes are TRBV4-1 and TRBJ2-3; unclear D gene. Germline values: CDR1 MGHRA, CDR2 YSYEKL. Trimming took off 0 bases at V and 6 bases at J, with 7 bases between the two ends. The CDR3 spans 13 residues. CDR3 loop: CASSQEVRDTQYF. In DNA, the CDR3 is TGCGCCAGCAGCCAAGAAGTCAGGGATACGCAGTATTTT.

The chain couples TRBV5-1 to TRBJ2-3, with 9 bases that match TRBD1. V was clipped by 0 bases and J by 3 bases; unmatched bases: 2. The germline gives CDR1 SGHRS, CDR2 YFSETQ. The CDR3 has 15 residues. The CDR3 sequence: CASSLVDRGTDTQYF. The CDR3 coding sequence is TGCGCCAGCAGCTTGGTGGACAGGGGAACAGATACGCAGTATTTT.

The chain couples TRBV29-1 to TRBJ1-1; tentative D call: TRBD1 (6 bases). This CDR3 contains 13 residues. Trimming stripped 7 bases from V and 1 base from J, with 13 bases between. Germline V gene lookup returns CDR1 SQVTM and CDR2 ANQGSEA. The CDR3 spells CSAQTGQNTEAFF. CDR3 nucleotide sequence: TGCAGCGCCCAGACAGGTCAGAACACTGAAGCTTTCTTT.

The gene calls are TRBV19 and TRBJ2-1, with 7 bases fitting TRBD2. The CDR3 extends over 15 amino acids. Germline V gene data show CDR1 as LNHDA and CDR2 as SQIVND (reference sequence). Unmatched junction bases numbered 13, after V lost 6 bases and J lost 8 bases. CDR3 residues: CASRRSPGLFDEQFF. The CDR3 DNA sequence: TGTGCCAGTAGGAGATCCCCGGGACTATTCGATGAGCAGTTCTTC.

The genes are TRBV18 and TRBJ1-2; D may be TRBD1 (6 bases). Germline CDR1 reads KGHSH; CDR2 reads LQKENI. CDR3 length: 16 amino acids. V lost 1 base and J lost 5, with 17 bases in between. Written as DNA, the CDR3 is TGTGCCAGCTCACCACAGAATCAGGGGACACTTTATGGCTACACCTTC. Protein: CASSPQNQGTLYGYTF.

This clone was counted only a few times. The V call is TRBV6-5, the J call TRBJ2-3; 8 positions match TRBD2. Trimming at V came to 8 bases and at J to 0 bases, leaving 7 bases not matched to a gene. The V gene's germline CDR1 is MNHEY and CDR2 SVGAGI. CDR3 length: 15 amino acids. The CDR3 DNA sequence: TGTGCCAGCTCTGACTTAGCGGGGAGCACAGATACGCAGTATTTT. This codes for CASSDLAGSTDTQYF.

To note about this clone: This sample also contains other DNA sequences that code for the same CDR3. CDR3 residues: CAIKPASGQDYGYTF. In DNA form, the CDR3 reads TGTGCCATCAAGCCGGCCTCGGGACAGGACTATGGCTACACCTTC. The genes are TRBV10-3 and TRBJ1-2; 8 bases align to TRBD1. CDR1 and CDR2 (germline): ENHRY, SYGVKD. V lost 7 bases to trimming and J lost 3 bases; unmatched junction nucleotides: 10. The CDR3 covers 15 residues.

This clone was counted a few times. The V call is TRBV9, the J call TRBJ2-7, with 11 nucleotides matching TRBD1. This CDR3 spans 17 amino acids. V shed 4 bases, J shed 2 bases, and the junction held 11 bases outside the gene matches. The germline gives CDR1 SGDLS, CDR2 YYNGEE. The CDR3 loop reads CASSSNPQGQGAYEQYF. In nucleotides, the CDR3 is TGTGCCAGCAGCTCAAACCCTCAGGGACAGGGGGCCTACGAGCAGTACTTC.

The chain links TRBV4-1 to TRBJ2-3; TRBD2 is a possible D gene (5 bases). The germline V gene encodes CDR1 MGHRA and CDR2 YSYEKL. V shed 0 bases and J shed 8 bases, with 6 bases lying between them. The CDR3 length is 12 residues. DNA of the CDR3: TGCGCCAGCAGCCAAGATCTAGCTACGCAGTATTTT. This translates into CASSQDLATQYF.

The rearrangement links TRBV9 to TRBJ2-1; 10 nucleotides line up with TRBD2. Trimming cost V 0 bases and J 7 bases; bases outside gene matches: 4. The V gene's germline CDR1 is SGDLS and CDR2 YYNGEE. CDR3 length: 15 amino acids. The CDR3 here is CASSVGGSGRNEQFF. DNA of the CDR3: TGTGCCAGCAGCGTAGGTGGTAGCGGGAGGAATGAGCAGTTCTTC.

This clone was observed a few times. The chain has TRBV2 and TRBJ1-5; a possible D gene is TRBD1 (6 bases). The V end lost 9 bases, the J end lost 7 bases, and 19 bases lay between the germline ends. This CDR3 is 14 amino acids long. CDR1 and CDR2 (germline): SNHLY, FYNNEI. For the CDR3, the DNA is TGTGCCAGAGACCTATACAGGGCAGAACAGCCCCAGCATTTT. It specifies CARDLYRAEQPQHF.